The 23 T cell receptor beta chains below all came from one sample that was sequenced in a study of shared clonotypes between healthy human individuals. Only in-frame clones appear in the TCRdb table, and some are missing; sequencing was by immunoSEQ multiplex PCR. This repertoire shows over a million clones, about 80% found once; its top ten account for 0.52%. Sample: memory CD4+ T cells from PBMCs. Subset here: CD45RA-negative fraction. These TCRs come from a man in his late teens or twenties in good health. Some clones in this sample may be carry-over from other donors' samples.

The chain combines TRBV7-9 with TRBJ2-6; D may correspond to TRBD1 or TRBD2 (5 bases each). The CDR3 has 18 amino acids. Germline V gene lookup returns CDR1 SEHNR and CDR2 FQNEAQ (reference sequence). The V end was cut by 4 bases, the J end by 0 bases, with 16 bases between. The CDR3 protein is CASSSAGTGNSGANVLTF. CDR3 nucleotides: TGTGCCAGCAGCTCAGCCGGGACGGGGAACTCTGGGGCCAACGTCCTGACTTTC.

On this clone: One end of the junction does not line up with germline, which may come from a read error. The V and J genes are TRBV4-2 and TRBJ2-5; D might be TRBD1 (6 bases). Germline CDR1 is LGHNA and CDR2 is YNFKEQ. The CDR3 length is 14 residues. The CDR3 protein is CASSQVRGQETQYF. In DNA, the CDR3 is TGTGCCAGCAGTCAAGTCAGGGGCCAAGAGACCCAGTACTTC.

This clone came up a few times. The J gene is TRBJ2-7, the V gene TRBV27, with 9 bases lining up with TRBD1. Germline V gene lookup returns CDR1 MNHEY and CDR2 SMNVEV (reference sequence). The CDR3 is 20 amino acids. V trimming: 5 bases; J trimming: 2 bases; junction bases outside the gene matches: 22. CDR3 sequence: CASSAFLPGQGGVRPYEQYF. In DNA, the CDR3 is TGTGCCAGCAGTGCATTCCTACCGGGACAGGGAGGAGTTCGCCCCTACGAGCAGTACTTC.

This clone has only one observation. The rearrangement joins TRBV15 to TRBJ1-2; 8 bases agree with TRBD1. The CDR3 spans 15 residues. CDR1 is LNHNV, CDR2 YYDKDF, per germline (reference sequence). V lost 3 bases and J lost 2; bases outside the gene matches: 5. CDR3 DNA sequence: TGTGCCACCAGCAGGGGTCCAGGGGGCAACTATGGCTACACCTTC. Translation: CATSRGPGGNYGYTF.

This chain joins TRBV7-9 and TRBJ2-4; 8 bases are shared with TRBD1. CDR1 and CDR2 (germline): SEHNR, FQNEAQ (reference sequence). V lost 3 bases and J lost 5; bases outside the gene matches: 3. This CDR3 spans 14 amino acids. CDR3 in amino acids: CASSLGQDENIQYF. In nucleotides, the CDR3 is TGTGCCAGCAGCTTGGGACAGGATGAAAACATTCAGTACTTC. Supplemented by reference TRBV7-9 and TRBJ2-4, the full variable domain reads DTGVSQNPRHKITKRGQNVTFRCDPISEHNRLYWYRQTLGQGPEFLTYFQNEAQLEKSRLLSDRFSAERPKGSFSTLEIQRTEQGDSAMYLCASSLGQDENIQYFGAGTRLSVL.

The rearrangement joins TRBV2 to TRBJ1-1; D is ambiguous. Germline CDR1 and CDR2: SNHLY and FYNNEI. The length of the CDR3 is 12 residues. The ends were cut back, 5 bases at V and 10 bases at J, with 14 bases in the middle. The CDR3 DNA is TGTGCCAGCAGTTACGACCGAGCCGGAGCTTTCTTT. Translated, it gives CASSYDRAGAFF.

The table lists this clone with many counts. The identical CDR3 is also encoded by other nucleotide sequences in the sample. CDR3 sequence (DNA): TGCGCCAGCAGCCAAGAAGGACTGCAACGGACAGGCCCTGGAAACACCATATATTTT. As protein: CASSQEGLQRTGPGNTIYF. This chain links TRBV4-1 with TRBJ1-3; TRBD1 aligns across 7 bases. The germline gives CDR1 MGHRA, CDR2 YSYEKL. This CDR3 contains 19 residues. The ends lost 0 bases at V and 2 bases at J; junction bases unmatched: 13.

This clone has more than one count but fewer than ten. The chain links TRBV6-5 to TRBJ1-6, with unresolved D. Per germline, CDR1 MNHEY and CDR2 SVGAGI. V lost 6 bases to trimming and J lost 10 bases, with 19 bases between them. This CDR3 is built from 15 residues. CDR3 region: CASRPPDGIGSPLHF. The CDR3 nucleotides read TGTGCCAGCAGGCCGCCCGACGGGATTGGATCACCCCTCCACTTT.

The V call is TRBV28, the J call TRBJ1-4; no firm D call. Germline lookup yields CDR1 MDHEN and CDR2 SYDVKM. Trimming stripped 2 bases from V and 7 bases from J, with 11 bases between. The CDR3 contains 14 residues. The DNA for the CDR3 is TGTGCCAGCAGTTTAGGAGGATACCCTGAAAAACTGTTTTTT. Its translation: CASSLGGYPEKLFF. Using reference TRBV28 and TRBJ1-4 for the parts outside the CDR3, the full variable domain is DVKVTQSSRYLVKRTGEKVFLECVQDMDHENMFWYRQDPGLGLRLIYFSYDVKMKEKGDIPEGYSVSREKKERFSLILESASTNQTSMYLCASSLGGYPEKLFFGSGTQLSVL.

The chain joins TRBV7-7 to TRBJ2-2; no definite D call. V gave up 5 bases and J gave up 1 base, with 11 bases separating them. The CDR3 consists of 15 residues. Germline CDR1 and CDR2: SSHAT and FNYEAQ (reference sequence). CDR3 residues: CASSPLGVNTGELFF. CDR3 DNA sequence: TGTGCCAGCAGCCCCCTCGGCGTGAACACCGGGGAGCTGTTTTTT. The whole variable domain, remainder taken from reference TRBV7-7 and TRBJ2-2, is GAGVSQSPRYKVTKRGQDVTLRCDPISSHATLYWYQQALGQGPEFLTYFNYEAQPDKSGLPSDRFSAERPEGSISTLTIQRTEQRDSAMYRCASSPLGVNTGELFFGEGSRLTVL.

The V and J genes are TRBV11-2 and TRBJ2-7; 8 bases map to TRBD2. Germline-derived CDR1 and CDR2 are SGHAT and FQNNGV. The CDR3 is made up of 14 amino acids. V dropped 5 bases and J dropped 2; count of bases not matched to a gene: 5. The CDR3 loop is CASSPGGGPYEQYF. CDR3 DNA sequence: TGTGCCAGCAGCCCCGGGGGGGGGCCCTACGAGCAGTACTTC.

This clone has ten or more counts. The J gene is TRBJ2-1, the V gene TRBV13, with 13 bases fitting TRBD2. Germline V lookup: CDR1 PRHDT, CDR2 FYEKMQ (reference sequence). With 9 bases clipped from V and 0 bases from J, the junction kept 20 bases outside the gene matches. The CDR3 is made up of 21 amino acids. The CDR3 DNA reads TGTGCCAGTAGCGCACTAGCGGGAGGGTTAGGGGTCCAGAGCTCCTACAATGAGCAGTTCTTC. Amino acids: CASSALAGGLGVQSSYNEQFF.

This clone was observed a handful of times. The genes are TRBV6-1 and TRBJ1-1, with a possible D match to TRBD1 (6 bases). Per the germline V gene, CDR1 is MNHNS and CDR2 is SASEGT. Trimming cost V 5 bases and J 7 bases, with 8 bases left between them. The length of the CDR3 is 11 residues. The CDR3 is CASSNRVEAFF. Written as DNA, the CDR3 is TGTGCCAGCAGTAACAGGGTTGAAGCTTTCTTT.

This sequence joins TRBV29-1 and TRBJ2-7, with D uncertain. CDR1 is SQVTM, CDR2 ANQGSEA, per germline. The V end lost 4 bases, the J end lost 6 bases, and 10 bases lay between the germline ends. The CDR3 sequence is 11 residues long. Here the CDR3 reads CSVVAALEQYF. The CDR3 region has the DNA TGCAGCGTTGTCGCCGCGCTCGAGCAGTACTTC.

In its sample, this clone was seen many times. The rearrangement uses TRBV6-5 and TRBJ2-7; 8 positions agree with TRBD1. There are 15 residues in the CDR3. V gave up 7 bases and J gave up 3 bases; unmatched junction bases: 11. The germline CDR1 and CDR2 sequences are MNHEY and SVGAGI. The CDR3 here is CASKQGGSPVYEQYF. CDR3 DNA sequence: TGTGCCAGCAAACAGGGGGGCAGCCCCGTCTACGAGCAGTACTTC.

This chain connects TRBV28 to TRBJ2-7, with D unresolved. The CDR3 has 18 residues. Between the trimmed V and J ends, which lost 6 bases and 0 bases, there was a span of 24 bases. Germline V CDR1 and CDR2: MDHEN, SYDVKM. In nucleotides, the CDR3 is TGTGCCAGCAGGATTGAACCAAGCGACCCCAGGAGCTCCTACGAGCAGTACTTC. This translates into CASRIEPSDPRSSYEQYF.

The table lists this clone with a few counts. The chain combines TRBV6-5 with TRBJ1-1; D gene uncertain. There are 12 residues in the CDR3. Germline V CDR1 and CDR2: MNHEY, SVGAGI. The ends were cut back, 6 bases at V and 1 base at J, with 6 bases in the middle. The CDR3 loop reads CASRHGNTEAFF. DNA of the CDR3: TGTGCCAGCAGACACGGGAACACTGAAGCTTTCTTT.

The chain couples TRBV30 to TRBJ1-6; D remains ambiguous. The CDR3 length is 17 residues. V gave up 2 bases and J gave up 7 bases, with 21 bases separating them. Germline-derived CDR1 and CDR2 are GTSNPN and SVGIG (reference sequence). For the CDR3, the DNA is TGTGCCTGGAGTAGGCGGCCATACTCGGTGGGGAATTCACCCCTCCACTTT. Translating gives CAWSRRPYSVGNSPLHF.

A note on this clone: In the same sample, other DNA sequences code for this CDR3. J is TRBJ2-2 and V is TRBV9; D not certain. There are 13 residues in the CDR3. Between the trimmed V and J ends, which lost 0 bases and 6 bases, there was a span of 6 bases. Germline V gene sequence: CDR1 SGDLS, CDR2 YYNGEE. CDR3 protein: CASSVGIAGELFF. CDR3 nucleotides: TGTGCCAGCAGCGTAGGTATCGCCGGGGAGCTGTTTTTT. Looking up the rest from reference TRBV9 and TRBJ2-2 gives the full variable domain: DSGVTQTPKHLITATGQRVTLRCSPRSGDLSVYWYQQSLDQGLQFLIQYYNGEERAKGNILERFSAQQFPDLHSELNLSSLELGDSALYFCASSVGIAGELFFGEGSRLTVL.

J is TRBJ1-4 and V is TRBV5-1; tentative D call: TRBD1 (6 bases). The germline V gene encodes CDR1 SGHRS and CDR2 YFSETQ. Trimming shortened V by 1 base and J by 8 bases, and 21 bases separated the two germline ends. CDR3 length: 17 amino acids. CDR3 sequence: CASSLKGQSTAGEKLFF. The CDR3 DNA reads TGCGCCAGCAGCTTGAAGGGACAATCTACCGCGGGGGAAAAACTGTTTTTT.

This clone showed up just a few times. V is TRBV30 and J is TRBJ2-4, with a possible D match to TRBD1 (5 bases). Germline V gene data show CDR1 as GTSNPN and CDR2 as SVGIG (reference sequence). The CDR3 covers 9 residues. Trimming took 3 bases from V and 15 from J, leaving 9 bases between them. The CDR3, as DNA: TGTGCCTGGAGGGCAGGGCGGTACTTC. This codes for CAWRAGRYF.

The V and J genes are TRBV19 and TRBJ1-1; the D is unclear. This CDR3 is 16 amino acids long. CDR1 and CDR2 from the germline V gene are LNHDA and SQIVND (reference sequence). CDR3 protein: CALWADCRFMNTEAFF. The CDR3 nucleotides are TGTGCTCTATGGGCGGACTGTCGATTCATGAACACTGAAGCTTTCTTT.

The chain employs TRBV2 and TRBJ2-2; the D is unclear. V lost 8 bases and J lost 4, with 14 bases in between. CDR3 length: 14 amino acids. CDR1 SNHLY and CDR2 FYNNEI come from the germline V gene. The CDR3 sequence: CASFSREGTGELFF. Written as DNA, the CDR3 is TGTGCCAGCTTTTCAAGGGAAGGCACCGGGGAGCTGTTTTTT.